A single T cell receptor (beta chain) is shown here with its context. Its antigen is not identified. The data were obtained in a study of blood T cells in healthy people across ages. Total RNA extracted from each sample amounted to at least 6 micrograms. This CDR3 spans 16 amino acids. V dropped 2 bases and J dropped 5; count of bases not matched to a gene: 7. Germline CDR1 SEHNR, CDR2 FQNEAQ (reference sequence). Notes on the study in general: A roughly linear fall in TCR beta diversity per million T cells was seen with increasing age. Both naive CD4+ cell counts and diversity were greater in long-lived donors than in aged donors.

The use of a sample-barcoded 5' primer and a J-beta primer mix characterized a second PCR of 7 to 11 cycles. Tagging of each cDNA molecule was performed by a template-switch adaptor with 12 random nucleotides. TCRdb called the 5' RACE reads again in MiXCR, with one record for every CDR3 protein. Here the sample spans over 1,200,000 distinct CDR3 sequences, approximately 59% being singletons. This TCR came from a man younger than 35 in good health. The chain joins TRBV7-9 to TRBJ2-1; 9 bases fit TRBD2. The sequenced sample consisted of blood. As DNA, the CDR3 is TGTGCCAGCAGCTTAATGGAGCGGGAGGACCACAATGAGCAGTTCTTC. This translates into CASSLMEREDHNEQFF.